The clone carrying this T cell receptor (beta chain) was observed a few times. The target antigen is unknown. This entry comes from a study of blood T cells in healthy people across ages. General observations from the study: Any changes in expanded clonotypes were possibly confounded, as donor CMV status remained unknown. Versus aged donors, long-lived donors had higher diversity and more naive CD4+ cells.

Germline V gene lookup returns CDR1 LGHNA and CDR2 YNFKEQ. This CDR3 has 15 amino acids. V trimming: 2 bases; J trimming: 7 bases; junction bases outside the gene matches: 5. Next came a second PCR, run for about 6 to 12 cycles, which used a sample-barcoded 5' primer along with a J-beta primer mix. TCRdb analysed the 5' RACE reads with MiXCR anew, one entry per CDR3 protein. This sample has some 860,000 distinct CDR3 sequences, with 56% found just once. The chain recombines TRBV4-2 with TRBJ2-1; TRBD2 matches 10 bases. The sequence came from a man in his forties in good health. Sample: blood. The DNA of the CDR3 is TGTGCCAGCAGCCAACCTAGCGGGAGCAAGAATGAGCAGTTCTTC. This gives the protein CASSQPSGSKNEQFF.